The 10 T cell receptor beta chains below were found in one sample sequenced in a study of blood T cell repertoires in COVID-19. Assay used: immunoSEQ multiplex PCR; TCRdb lists only in-frame clones, some missing. The table includes about 240,000 clones, approximately 86% detected once. The source material was peripheral blood. The receptors were sampled from a woman aged 25 to 39 who had recovered from COVID-19.

The chain joins TRBV18 to TRBJ1-1; D perhaps matches TRBD1 (5 bases). This CDR3 comprises 14 residues. The germline CDR1 and CDR2 sequences are KGHSH and LQKENI. Between the trimmed V and J ends, which lost 3 bases and 4 bases, there was a span of 12 bases. The CDR3 reads CASSPQGQGTEAFF. The CDR3 nucleotides are TGTGCCAGCTCACCCCAGGGTCAGGGCACTGAAGCTTTCTTT.

V gene TRBV9 combines with J gene TRBJ2-3; D is unclear. The CDR3 consists of 14 residues. Looked up from germline, CDR1 is SGDLS and CDR2 is YYNGEE. The germline V and J ends were trimmed by 0 bases and 4 bases, with 9 bases remaining between them. The CDR3 reads CASSVATRADTQYF. The CDR3 nucleotides are TGTGCCAGCAGCGTAGCAACCCGGGCAGATACGCAGTATTTT.

This chain connects TRBV3-1 (or the pseudogene TRBV3-2) to TRBJ2-2; 14 bases map to TRBD2. This CDR3 is built from 19 residues. Germline trimming cut 5 bases from V and 3 bases from J; bases unmatched to any gene: 11. Germline V gene sequence: CDR1 LGHDT, CDR2 YNNKEL (reference sequence). The CDR3 protein is CASSSRLAGGLRYTGELFF. DNA for the CDR3: TGTGCCAGCAGCTCACGACTAGCGGGGGGGCTAAGGTACACCGGGGAGCTGTTTTTT.

Written as DNA, the CDR3 is TGTGCCAGTAGTATCCTGGGGAGGAACACTGAAGCTTTCTTT. Protein product: CASSILGRNTEAFF. V and J are TRBV19 and TRBJ1-1; D remains unclear. The CDR3 loop spans 14 amino acids. CDR1 and CDR2 from the germline V gene are LNHDA and SQIVND (reference sequence). V shed 3 bases and J shed 1 base, with 9 bases lying between them.

The V gene is TRBV5-1, the J gene TRBJ1-4, with D possibly being TRBD1 (6 bases). The V end lost 4 bases, the J end lost 7 bases, and 20 bases lay between the germline ends. The CDR3 loop spans 16 amino acids. The V gene's germline CDR1 is SGHRS and CDR2 YFSETQ. The CDR3 sequence: CASSRDRPSLGEKLFF. The CDR3 region has the DNA TGCGCCAGCAGCCGTGACAGGCCCAGCCTTGGTGAAAAACTGTTTTTT.

V gene TRBV29-1 combines with J gene TRBJ1-2, with D possibly TRBD1 on 6 matching bases. CDR3 length: 14 residues. Per the germline V gene, CDR1 is SQVTM and CDR2 is ANQGSEA. V was cut by 7 bases and J by 1 base, with 16 bases left in between. The CDR3 DNA sequence: TGCAGCGCCCCGAGACAGGATTTTAACTATGGCTACACCTTC. Its translation: CSAPRQDFNYGYTF. Full variable domain (outside the CDR3, taken from reference TRBV29-1 and TRBJ1-2): SAVISQKPSRDICQRGTSLTIQCQVDSQVTMMFWYRQQPGQSLTLIATANQGSEATYESGFVIDKFPISRPNLTFSTLTVSNMSPEDSSIYLCSAPRQDFNYGYTFGSGTRLTVV.

The rearrangement joins TRBV5-1 to TRBJ2-7; possibly TRBD2 for D (5 bases). Deletions cut 1 base from V and 5 bases from J, with 10 bases between. This CDR3 spans 13 amino acids. The germline gives CDR1 SGHRS, CDR2 YFSETQ. This CDR3 is CASSLFQTNEQYF. The CDR3 coding sequence is TGCGCCAGCAGCTTGTTCCAGACTAACGAGCAGTACTTC.

The J gene is TRBJ1-1, the V gene TRBV19; TRBD1 aligns across 7 bases. Germline V CDR1 and CDR2: LNHDA, SQIVND (reference sequence). The CDR3 sequence is 13 residues long. Trimming at V came to 2 bases and at J to 5 bases, leaving 2 bases not matched to a gene. CDR3 sequence (DNA): TGTGCCAGTAGTATAAACAGGGGTACTGAAGCTTTCTTT. Translation gives CASSINRGTEAFF.

The J gene is TRBJ1-1, the V gene TRBV5-1; D ambiguous. The germline CDR1 and CDR2 sequences are SGHRS and YFSETQ. V shed 2 bases and J shed 0 bases, with 20 bases lying between them. CDR3 length: 18 residues. In DNA, the CDR3 is TGCGCCAGCAGCTTTGGAGGCTTCTCTCGCGGGGTGAACACTGAAGCTTTCTTT. Its protein product is CASSFGGFSRGVNTEAFF.

The rearrangement uses TRBV20-1 and TRBJ1-2, with D tentatively TRBD1 (5 bases). From germline, CDR1 is DFQATT and CDR2 SNEGSKA (reference sequence). V lost 3 bases, J lost 5 bases, and 16 bases lay in between. The CDR3 consists of 14 residues. CDR3 nucleotides: TGCAGTGCTAGTAGGGGAGGCAGGGAATATGGCTACACCTTC. It codes for CSASRGGREYGYTF.